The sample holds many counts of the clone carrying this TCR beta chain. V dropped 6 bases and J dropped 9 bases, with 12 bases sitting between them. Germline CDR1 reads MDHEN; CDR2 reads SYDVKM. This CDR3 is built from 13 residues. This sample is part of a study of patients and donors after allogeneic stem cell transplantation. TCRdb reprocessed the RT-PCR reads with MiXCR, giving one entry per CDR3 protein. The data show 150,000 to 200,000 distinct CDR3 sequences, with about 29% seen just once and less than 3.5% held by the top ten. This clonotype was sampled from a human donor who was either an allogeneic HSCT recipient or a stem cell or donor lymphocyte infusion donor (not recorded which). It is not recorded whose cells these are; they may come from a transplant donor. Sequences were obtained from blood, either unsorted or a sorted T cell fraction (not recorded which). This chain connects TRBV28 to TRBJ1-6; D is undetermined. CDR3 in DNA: TGTGCCAGCAGAGCTACGGGTAGTTCACCCCTCCACTTT. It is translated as CASRATGSSPLHF. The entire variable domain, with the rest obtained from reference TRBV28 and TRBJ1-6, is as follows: DVKVTQSSRYLVKRTGEKVFLECVQDMDHENMFWYRQDPGLGLRLIYFSYDVKMKEKGDIPEGYSVSREKKERFSLILESASTNQTSMYLCASRATGSSPLHFGNGTRLTVT.